The clone carrying this T cell receptor (beta chain) appeared once. PCR was performed using 60 Vbeta and 13 Jbeta primers. Here immunoSEQ multiplex PCR was the method, and the copy in TCRdb shows in-frame clones only, minus some. This sample carries over 90,000 clones, around 73% of them seen once, and the ten largest clones take under 4.5%. This sample is drawn from a study of cytomegalovirus exposure and HLA in healthy donors. Whole-study context: 81% of 398 genotyped donors fell in the Caucasian-associated ancestry cluster.

The TCR originated in a man aged 35 to 55 in good health and CMV-seronegative. Sequenced input: PBMCs.

The CDR3 nucleotides read TGTGCCAGCAGCCACGTGATATTAACTCCAGGCAACACCGGGGAGCTGTTTTTT. Residues: CASSHVILTPGNTGELFF. The chain joins TRBV4-2 to TRBJ2-2; D gene uncertain. This CDR3 is 18 amino acids long. Per germline, CDR1 LGHNA and CDR2 YNFKEQ. Deletions cut 3 bases from V and 2 bases from J, with 19 bases between.